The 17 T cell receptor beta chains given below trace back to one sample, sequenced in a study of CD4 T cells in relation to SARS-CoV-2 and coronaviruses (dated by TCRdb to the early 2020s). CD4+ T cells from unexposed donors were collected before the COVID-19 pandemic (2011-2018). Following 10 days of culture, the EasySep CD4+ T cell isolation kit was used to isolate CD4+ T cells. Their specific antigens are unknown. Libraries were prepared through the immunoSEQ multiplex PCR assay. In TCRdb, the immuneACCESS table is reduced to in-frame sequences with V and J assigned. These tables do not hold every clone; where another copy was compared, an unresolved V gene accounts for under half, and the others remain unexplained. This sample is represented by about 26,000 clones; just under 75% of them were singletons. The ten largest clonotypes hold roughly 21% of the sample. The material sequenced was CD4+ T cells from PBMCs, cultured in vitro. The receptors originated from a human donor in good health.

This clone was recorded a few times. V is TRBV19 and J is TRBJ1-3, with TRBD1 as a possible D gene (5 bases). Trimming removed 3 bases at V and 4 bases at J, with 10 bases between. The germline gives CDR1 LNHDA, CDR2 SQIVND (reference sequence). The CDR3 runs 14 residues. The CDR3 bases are TGTGCCAGTAGTATCTACGGGACGGGAAACACCATATATTTT. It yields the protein CASSIYGTGNTIYF.

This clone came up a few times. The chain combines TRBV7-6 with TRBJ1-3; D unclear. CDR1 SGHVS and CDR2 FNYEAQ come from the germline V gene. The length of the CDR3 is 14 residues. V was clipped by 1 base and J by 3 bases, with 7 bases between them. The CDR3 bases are TGTGCCAGCAGCTTAGGGGAAGATGGAAACACCATATATTTT. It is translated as CASSLGEDGNTIYF.

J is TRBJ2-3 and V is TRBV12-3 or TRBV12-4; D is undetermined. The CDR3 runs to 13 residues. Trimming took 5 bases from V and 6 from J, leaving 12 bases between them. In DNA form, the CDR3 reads TGTGCCAGCAGTCTCGAGACTTGGGATACGCAGTATTTT. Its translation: CASSLETWDTQYF.

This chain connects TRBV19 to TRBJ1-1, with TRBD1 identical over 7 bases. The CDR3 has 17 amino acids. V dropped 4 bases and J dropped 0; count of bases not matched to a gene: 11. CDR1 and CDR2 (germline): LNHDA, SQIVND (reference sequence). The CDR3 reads CASSTPLGGIMNTEAFF. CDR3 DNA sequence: TGTGCCAGTAGTACACCCTTAGGGGGCATAATGAACACTGAAGCTTTCTTT.

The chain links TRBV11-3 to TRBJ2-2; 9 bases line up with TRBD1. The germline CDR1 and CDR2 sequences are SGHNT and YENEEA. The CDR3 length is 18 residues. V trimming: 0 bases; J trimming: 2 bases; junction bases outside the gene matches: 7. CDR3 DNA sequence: TGTGCCAGCAGCTTAGATTACACAGGGGGCGCAAACACCGGGGAGCTGTTTTTT. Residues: CASSLDYTGGANTGELFF.

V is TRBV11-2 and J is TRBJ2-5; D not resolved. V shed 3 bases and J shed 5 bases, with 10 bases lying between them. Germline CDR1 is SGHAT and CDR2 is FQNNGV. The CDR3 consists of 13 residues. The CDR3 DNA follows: TGTGCCAGCAGCTTCGCCCAGGTGGAGACCCAGTACTTC. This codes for CASSFAQVETQYF.

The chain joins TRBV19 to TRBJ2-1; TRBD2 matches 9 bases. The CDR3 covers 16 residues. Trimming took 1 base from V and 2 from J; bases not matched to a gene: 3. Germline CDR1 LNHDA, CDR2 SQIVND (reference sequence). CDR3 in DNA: TGTGCCAGTAGTATAGGAGCGGGGGGAGCCTACAATGAGCAGTTCTTC. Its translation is CASSIGAGGAYNEQFF. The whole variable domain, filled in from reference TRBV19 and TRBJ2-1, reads DGGITQSPKYLFRKEGQNVTLSCEQNLNHDAMYWYRQDPGQGLRLIYYSQIVNDFQKGDIAEGYSVSREKKESFPLTVTSAQKNPTAFYLCASSIGAGGAYNEQFFGPGTRLTVL.

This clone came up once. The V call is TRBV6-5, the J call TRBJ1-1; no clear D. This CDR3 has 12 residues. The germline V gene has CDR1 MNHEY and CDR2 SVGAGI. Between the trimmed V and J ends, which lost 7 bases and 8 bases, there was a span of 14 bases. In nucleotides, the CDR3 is TGTGCCAGCAACCACCCGCCTACCGAAGCTTTCTTT. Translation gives CASNHPPTEAFF.

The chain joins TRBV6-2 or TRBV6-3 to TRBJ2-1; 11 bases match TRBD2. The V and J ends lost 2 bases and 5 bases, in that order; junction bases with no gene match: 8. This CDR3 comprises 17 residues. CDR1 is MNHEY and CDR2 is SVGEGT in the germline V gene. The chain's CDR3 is CASSYPSGSGRDNEQFF. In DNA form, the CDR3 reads TGTGCCAGCAGTTACCCCAGTGGTAGCGGGAGGGACAATGAGCAGTTCTTC.

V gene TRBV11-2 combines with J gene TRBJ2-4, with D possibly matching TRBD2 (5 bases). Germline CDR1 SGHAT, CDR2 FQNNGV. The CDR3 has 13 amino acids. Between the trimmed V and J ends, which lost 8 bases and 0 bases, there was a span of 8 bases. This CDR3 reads CASRGLAKNIQYF. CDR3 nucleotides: TGTGCCAGCCGGGGTCTAGCCAAAAACATTCAGTACTTC.

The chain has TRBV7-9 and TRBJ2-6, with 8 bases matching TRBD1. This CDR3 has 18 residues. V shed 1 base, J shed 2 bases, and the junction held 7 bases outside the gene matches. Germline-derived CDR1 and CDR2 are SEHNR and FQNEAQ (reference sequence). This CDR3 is CASSLGGRGRTGANVLTF. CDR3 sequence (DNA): TGTGCCAGCAGCTTAGGAGGCAGGGGGCGGACTGGGGCCAACGTCCTGACTTTC.

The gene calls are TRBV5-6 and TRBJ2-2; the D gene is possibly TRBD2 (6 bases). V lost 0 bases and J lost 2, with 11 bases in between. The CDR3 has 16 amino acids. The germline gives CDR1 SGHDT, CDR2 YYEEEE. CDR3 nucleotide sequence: TGTGCCAGCAGCTTGGGGCCGGGAGAAAACACCGGGGAGCTGTTTTTT. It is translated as CASSLGPGENTGELFF.

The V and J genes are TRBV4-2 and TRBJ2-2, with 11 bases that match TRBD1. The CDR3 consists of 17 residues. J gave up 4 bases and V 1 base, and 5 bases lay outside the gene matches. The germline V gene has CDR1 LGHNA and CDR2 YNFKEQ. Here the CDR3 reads CASSQGGQGAGTGELFF. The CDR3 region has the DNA TGTGCCAGCAGCCAAGGAGGACAGGGGGCGGGCACCGGGGAGCTGTTTTTT.

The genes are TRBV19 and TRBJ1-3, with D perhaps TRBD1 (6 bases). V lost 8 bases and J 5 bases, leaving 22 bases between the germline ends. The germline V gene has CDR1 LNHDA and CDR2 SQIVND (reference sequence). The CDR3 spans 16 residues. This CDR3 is CASCPPGPQGRNTIYF. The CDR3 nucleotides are TGTGCCAGTTGTCCTCCGGGACCCCAGGGGAGAAACACCATATATTTT.

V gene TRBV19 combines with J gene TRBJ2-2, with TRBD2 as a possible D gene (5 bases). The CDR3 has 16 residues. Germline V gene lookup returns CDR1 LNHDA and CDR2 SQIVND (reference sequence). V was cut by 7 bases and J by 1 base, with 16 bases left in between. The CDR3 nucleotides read TGTGCCAGTAATCCAAGGCGAGCGGAGAACACCGGGGAGCTGTTTTTT. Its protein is CASNPRRAENTGELFF.

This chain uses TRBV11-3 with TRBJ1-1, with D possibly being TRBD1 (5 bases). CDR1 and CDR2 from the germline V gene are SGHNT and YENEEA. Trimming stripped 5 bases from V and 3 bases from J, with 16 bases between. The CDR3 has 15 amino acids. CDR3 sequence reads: CASSAGGNTDTEAFF. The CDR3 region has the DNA TGTGCCAGCAGCGCGGGGGGAAATACCGACACTGAAGCTTTCTTT.

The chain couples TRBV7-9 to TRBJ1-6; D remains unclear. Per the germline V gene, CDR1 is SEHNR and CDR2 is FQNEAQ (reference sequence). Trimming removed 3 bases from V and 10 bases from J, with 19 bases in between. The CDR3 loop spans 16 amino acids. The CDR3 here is CASSFGAGTRGSPLHF. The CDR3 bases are TGTGCCAGCAGCTTTGGAGCCGGAACCCGCGGCTCACCCCTCCACTTT.